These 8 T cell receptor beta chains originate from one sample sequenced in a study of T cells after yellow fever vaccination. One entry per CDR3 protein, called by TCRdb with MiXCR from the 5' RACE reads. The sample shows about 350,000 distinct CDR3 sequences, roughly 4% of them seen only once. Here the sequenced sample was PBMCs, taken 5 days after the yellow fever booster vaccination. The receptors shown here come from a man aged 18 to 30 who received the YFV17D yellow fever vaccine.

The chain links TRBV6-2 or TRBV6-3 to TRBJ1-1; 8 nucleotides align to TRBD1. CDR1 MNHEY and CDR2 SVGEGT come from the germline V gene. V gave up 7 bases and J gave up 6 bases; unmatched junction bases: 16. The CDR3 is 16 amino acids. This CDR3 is CASNAIPGTGGAEAFF. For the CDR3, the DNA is TGTGCCAGCAACGCAATCCCCGGGACAGGAGGTGCTGAAGCTTTCTTT.

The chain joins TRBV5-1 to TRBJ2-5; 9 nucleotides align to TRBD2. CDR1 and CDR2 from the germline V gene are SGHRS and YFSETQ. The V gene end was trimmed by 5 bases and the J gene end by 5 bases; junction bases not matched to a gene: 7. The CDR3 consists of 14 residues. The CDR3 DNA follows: TGCGCCAGCAGTGCGGGGGGGCCCGTGGAGACCCAGTACTTC. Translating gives CASSAGGPVETQYF.

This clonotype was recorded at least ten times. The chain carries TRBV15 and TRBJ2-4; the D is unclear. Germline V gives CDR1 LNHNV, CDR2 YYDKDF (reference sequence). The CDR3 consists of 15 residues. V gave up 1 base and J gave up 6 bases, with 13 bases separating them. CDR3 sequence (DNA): TGTGCCACCAGCAGAGGGGCCCAACCAAGAAACATTCAGTACTTC. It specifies CATSRGAQPRNIQYF.

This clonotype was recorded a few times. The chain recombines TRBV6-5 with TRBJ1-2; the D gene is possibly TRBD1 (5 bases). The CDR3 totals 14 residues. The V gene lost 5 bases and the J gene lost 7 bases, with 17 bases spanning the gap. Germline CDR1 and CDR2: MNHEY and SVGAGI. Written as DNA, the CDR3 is TGTGCCAGCAGTCAGGTTGGGGGAACTGGTGGCTACACCTTC. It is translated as CASSQVGGTGGYTF.

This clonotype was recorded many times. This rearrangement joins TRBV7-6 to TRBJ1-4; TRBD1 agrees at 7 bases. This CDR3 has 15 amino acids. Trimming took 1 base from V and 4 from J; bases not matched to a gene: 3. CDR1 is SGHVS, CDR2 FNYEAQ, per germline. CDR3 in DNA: TGTGCCAGCAGCTTAGAAGGGGACAGTAATGAAAAACTGTTTTTT. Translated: CASSLEGDSNEKLFF. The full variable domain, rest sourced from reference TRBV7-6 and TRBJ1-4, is GAGVSQSPRYKVTKRGQDVALRCDPISGHVSLYWYRQALGQGPEFLTYFNYEAQQDKSGLPNDRFSAERPEGSISTLTIQRTEQRDSAMYRCASSLEGDSNEKLFFGSGTQLSVL.

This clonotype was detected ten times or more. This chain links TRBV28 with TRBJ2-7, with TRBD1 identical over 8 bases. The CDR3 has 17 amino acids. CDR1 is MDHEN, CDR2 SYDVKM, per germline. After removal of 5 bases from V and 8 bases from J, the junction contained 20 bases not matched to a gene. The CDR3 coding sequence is TGTGCCAGCAGTAAACGGCTGGACAGGGACGGCTCAATCCAGCAGTACGTC. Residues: CASSKRLDRDGSIQQYV.

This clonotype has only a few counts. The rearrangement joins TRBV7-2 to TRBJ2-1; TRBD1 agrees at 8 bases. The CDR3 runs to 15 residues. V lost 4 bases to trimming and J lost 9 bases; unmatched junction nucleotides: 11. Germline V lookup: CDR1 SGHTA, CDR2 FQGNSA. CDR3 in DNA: TGTGCCAGCAGCTCAAACAGGGGGTTCACGGGTGAGCAGTTCTTC. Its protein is CASSSNRGFTGEQFF.

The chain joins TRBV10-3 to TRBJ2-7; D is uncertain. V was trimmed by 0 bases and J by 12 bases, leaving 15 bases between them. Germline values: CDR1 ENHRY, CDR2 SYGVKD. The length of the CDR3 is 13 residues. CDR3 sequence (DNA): TGTGCCATCAGTGAGTCGGGTTTTATTCTCGGGTACGTC. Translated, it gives CAISESGFILGYV.